This T cell receptor (beta chain) is from a study of control samples from healthy donors and cancer patients. TCRdb's table, derived via immunoSEQ multiplex PCR, lists solely in-frame clones and lacks some. The sample has 65,000 to 90,000 clones; approximately 87% are singletons. The CDR3 has 14 amino acids. Trimming at V came to 1 base and at J to 1 base, leaving 0 bases not matched to a gene. Germline CDR1 SGHRS, CDR2 YFSETQ. The chain carries TRBV5-1 and TRBJ2-3, with 7 bases matching TRBD2. Material: blood. The clonotype was recovered from a man in his fifties or sixties in good health. The CDR3 DNA reads TGCGCCAGCAGCTTGACTAGCGGCACAGATACGCAGTATTTT. Protein: CASSLTSGTDTQYF.